This T cell receptor beta chain appears in the sequencing data of a study of blood T cell repertoires in COVID-19. The CDR3 is made up of 12 amino acids. The germline V gene has CDR1 SQVTM and CDR2 ANQGSEA. V dropped 7 bases and J dropped 8 bases, with 15 bases sitting between them. Produced via immunoSEQ multiplex PCR; TCRdb's table is partial and in-frame only. In the table there are approximately 100,000 clones, 81% of which are singletons. Sequencing was done on a sample of peripheral blood. This receptor was identified in a woman older than 75 with acute or convalescent COVID-19. The chain links TRBV29-1 to TRBJ2-1, with D perhaps matching TRBD1 (8 bases). The CDR3 nucleotides are TGCAGCGCTATTACAGGGGGGGATGAGCAGTTCTTC. Translated, it gives CSAITGGDEQFF.